This T cell receptor beta chain was sequenced during a study of early T cells in non-severe SARS-CoV-2 infection. Study outcomes and limitations: The matching step, a VDJdb search, favored anti-spike CD8 responses and missed private and CD4 specificities.

Unique molecular identifier tags were affixed to discrete cDNA molecules. TCRdb re-called the 5' RACE reads through MiXCR, storing one row per CDR3 protein. This table holds some 50,000 distinct CDR3 sequences, 5.6% found once. A few counts support this clonotype. Its antigen is unknown. Germline CDR1 is SGDLS and CDR2 is YYNGEE. The CDR3 totals 18 residues. Trimming cost V 0 bases and J 5 bases, with 22 bases left between them. The receptor's source is an adult who was a healthcare worker with PCR-confirmed SARS-CoV-2 infection or an uninfected control (not recorded which). Sequencing was done on a sample of whole blood. J is TRBJ2-3 and V is TRBV9; tentatively, D is TRBD1 or TRBD2 (5 bases each). DNA for the CDR3: TGTGCCAGCAGCGTAGGAGTGGTCCGGGCGAGGGGTCGAGATACGCAGTATTTT. Translated: CASSVGVVRARGRDTQYF.